The 4 T cell receptor beta chains below come from one sample, sequenced in a study of blood T cell repertoires in COVID-19. Assay used: immunoSEQ multiplex PCR; TCRdb lists only in-frame clones, some missing. This sample carries roughly 150,000 clones, roughly 78% of them seen once, and the ten largest clones take about 20%. Sequencing was performed on PBMCs or T cells enriched from blood (not recorded which). All receptors derive from an older woman in a cohort exposed to, infected with or recovered from COVID-19 (not recorded which).

The DNA for the CDR3 is TGTGCCAGCAGCCTAGGACTAGCGGAGAACACCGGGGAGCTGTTTTTT. This encodes CASSLGLAENTGELFF. The chain uses TRBV11-3 and TRBJ2-2, with 10 bases lining up with TRBD2. This CDR3 is 16 amino acids long. CDR1 is SGHNT and CDR2 is YENEEA in the germline V gene. Unmatched junction bases numbered 4, after V lost 5 bases and J lost 1 base.

Points on this clone: The junction and the germline gene differ at one end; a read error may be behind it. The sample carries other DNA sequences with the same CDR3. The chain combines TRBV29-1 with TRBJ2-5; TRBD2 aligns across 9 bases. The CDR3 has 17 amino acids. The germline V gene has CDR1 SQVTM and CDR2 ANQGSEA. The CDR3, as DNA: TGCAGCGTTTCCGGGCTAGCGGGACTACAGTACCAAGAGACTCAGTACTTC. Its translation: CSVSGLAGLQYQETQYF.

The V call is TRBV18, the J call TRBJ2-7, with 9 bases that match TRBD1. CDR1 is KGHSH, CDR2 LQKENI, per germline. With 3 bases clipped from V and 3 bases from J, the junction kept 6 bases outside the gene matches. The CDR3 totals 15 residues. For the CDR3, the DNA is TGTGCCAGCTCACCGGTAGGGACAGGGAACTACGAGCAGTACTTC. Amino acids: CASSPVGTGNYEQYF.

J is TRBJ2-5 and V is TRBV3-1 (or the pseudogene TRBV3-2); 8 positions match TRBD2. The CDR3 has 17 amino acids. Germline V gene sequence: CDR1 LGHDT, CDR2 YNNKEL (reference sequence). V shed 4 bases, J shed 5 bases, and the junction held 15 bases outside the gene matches. DNA of the CDR3: TGTGCCAGCAGCCCTTACGGGACTAGGCTCGTGGGGGAGACCCAGTACTTC. Translated: CASSPYGTRLVGETQYF.